The T cell receptor beta chain under discussion was sequenced for a study of blood T cell repertoires in COVID-19. CDR1 and CDR2 (germline): SGHAT, FQNNGV. The ends were cut back, 5 bases at V and 0 bases at J, with 12 bases in the middle. The CDR3 extends over 15 amino acids. Clones were read by immunoSEQ multiplex PCR, and TCRdb kept only the in-frame ones, dropping some. Among about 50,000 clones listed, about 78% were seen once. The sample was peripheral blood. The chain uses TRBV11-2 and TRBJ2-3; D call uncertain. The TCR originated in a man aged 50 to 59 with active or convalescent COVID-19. This CDR3 reads CASSPVRSSTDTQYF. The CDR3 DNA reads as TGTGCCAGCAGCCCTGTGCGCTCGAGCACAGATACGCAGTATTTT.